These 15 T cell receptor beta chains share one sample of origin, sequenced in a study of cytomegalovirus exposure and HLA in healthy donors (dated by TCRdb to about 2017). Receptor libraries were prepared by the immunoSEQ multiplex PCR assay. What TCRdb holds here is the immuneACCESS table cut down to in-frame rearrangements. Part of the clones is not present; checked against another copy, under half of the missing clones reflect an unresolved V gene, and the others are unexplained. The sample table shows roughly 170,000 clones, and 80% to 85% are seen once. Clones ranked in the top ten supply 2.8% of the sample. Sequencing used PBMCs. Receptors originate from a woman aged 18-35 years in good health and CMV-seropositive.

The chain uses TRBV4-3 and TRBJ2-7; tentative D call: TRBD1 (6 bases). The length of the CDR3 is 14 residues. Trimming pared 3 bases from V and 1 base from J, leaving 10 bases between. Germline V gene lookup returns CDR1 LGHNA and CDR2 YSLEER. The chain's CDR3 is CASSQYTGSYEQYF. CDR3 coding DNA: TGCGCCAGCAGCCAGTATACAGGGTCCTACGAGCAGTACTTC.

The genes are TRBV6-1 and TRBJ2-3, with TRBD2 matching over 7 bases. The CDR3 runs to 15 residues. Germline CDR1 reads MNHNS; CDR2 reads SASEGT. The trim removed 3 bases at V and 3 bases at J, leaving 6 bases unmatched. The DNA of the CDR3 is TGTGCCAGCAGTGATGGGGGGGAGGGGACAGATACGCAGTATTTT. Amino acid sequence: CASSDGGEGTDTQYF.

This chain connects TRBV5-1 to TRBJ2-1, with 8 bases lining up with TRBD1. The CDR3 sequence is 16 residues long. V lost 4 bases and J lost 3; bases outside the gene matches: 9. Germline loops: CDR1 SGHRS, CDR2 YFSETQ. The CDR3 DNA sequence: TGCGCCAGCAGCCGAAACGGCGGACAGGGCTACAATGAGCAGTTCTTC. Protein product: CASSRNGGQGYNEQFF. Full variable domain (missing parts from reference TRBV5-1 and TRBJ2-1): KAGVTQTPRYLIKTRGQQVTLSCSPISGHRSVSWYQQTPGQGLQFLFEYFSETQRNKGNFPGRFSGRQFSNSRSEMNVSTLELGDSALYLCASSRNGGQGYNEQFFGPGTRLTVL.

This clone showed up just a few times. The V and J genes are TRBV10-3 and TRBJ2-7; 7 bases agree with TRBD1. Trimming took 6 bases from V and 6 from J; bases not matched to a gene: 8. CDR1 is ENHRY, CDR2 SYGVKD, per germline. The CDR3 extends over 13 amino acids. This CDR3 is CAISLGTETEQYF. CDR3 sequence (DNA): TGTGCCATCAGCTTGGGGACAGAGACCGAGCAGTACTTC.

As for this clone: Additional DNA sequences in this sample encode the identical CDR3. This sequence joins TRBV19 and TRBJ2-1; tentative D call: TRBD2 (6 bases). Germline V CDR1 and CDR2: LNHDA, SQIVND (reference sequence). V was cut by 3 bases and J by 3 bases, with 15 bases left in between. This CDR3 spans 16 amino acids. The CDR3 region has the DNA TGTGCCAGTAGTATTTCAGCCGGGGGAAGCTACAATGAGCAGTTCTTC. This translates into CASSISAGGSYNEQFF.

V usage is TRBV20-1 and J usage is TRBJ1-2, with TRBD1 as a possible D gene (5 bases). Germline V gives CDR1 DFQATT, CDR2 SNEGSKA (reference sequence). CDR3 size: 11 residues. The germline V and J ends were trimmed by 6 bases and 4 bases, with 9 bases remaining between them. CDR3 loop: CSARDFYGYTF. DNA of the CDR3: TGCAGTGCGCGGGACTTCTATGGCTACACCTTC.

This clone was seen a handful of times. The chain is built from TRBV6-1 and TRBJ2-4; 7 nucleotides align to TRBD1. Trimming took 4 bases from V and 10 from J; bases not matched to a gene: 7. The CDR3 loop spans 13 amino acids. Germline lookup yields CDR1 MNHNS and CDR2 SASEGT. The CDR3: CASSGQGNVIQYF. The CDR3 nucleotides read TGTGCCAGCAGTGGACAGGGTAATGTAATTCAGTACTTC.

This chain joins TRBV7-9 and TRBJ2-3; TRBD2 aligns across 9 bases. Looked up from germline, CDR1 is SEHNR and CDR2 is FQNEAQ (reference sequence). This CDR3 region has 14 residues. J lost 7 bases, V lost 1 base, and 3 bases had no gene match. The CDR3 bases are TGTGCCAGCAGCTTAGGTAGCGGGGGAAATACGCAGTATTTT. This sequence encodes CASSLGSGGNTQYF. Together with reference TRBV7-9 and TRBJ2-3, the CDR3 gives the full variable domain: DTGVSQNPRHKITKRGQNVTFRCDPISEHNRLYWYRQTLGQGPEFLTYFQNEAQLEKSRLLSDRFSAERPKGSFSTLEIQRTEQGDSAMYLCASSLGSGGNTQYFGPGTRLTVL.

This clone was recorded a few times. The chain joins TRBV7-9 to TRBJ2-1; 11 nucleotides match TRBD2. After removal of 5 bases from V and 9 bases from J, the junction contained 6 bases not matched to a gene. Germline V lookup: CDR1 SEHNR, CDR2 FQNEAQ (reference sequence). The CDR3 has 14 amino acids. CDR3 nucleotides: TGTGCCAGCAGCCCTCCTAGCGGGGGGTTTGAGCAGTTCTTC. It codes for CASSPPSGGFEQFF.

This rearrangement joins TRBV2 to TRBJ1-4; 7 bases align to TRBD1. The J segment lost 8 bases and the V segment lost 6 bases, leaving 9 bases of the junction unmatched. The CDR3 covers 14 residues. Germline loops: CDR1 SNHLY, CDR2 FYNNEI. CDR3 sequence (DNA): TGTGCCAGCAGGGCTCGACAGGGTCGGGAAAAACTGTTTTTT. As protein: CASRARQGREKLFF.

This clone was observed once. The chain combines TRBV2 with TRBJ2-7; 11 positions agree with TRBD2. V shed 8 bases and J 0 bases; nucleotides not matched to a gene: 6. Looked up from germline, CDR1 is SNHLY and CDR2 is FYNNEI. The CDR3 covers 15 residues. CDR3 loop: CASPQTSGDSYEQYF. The CDR3 region has the DNA TGTGCCAGCCCCCAGACTAGCGGGGACTCCTACGAGCAGTACTTC.

The chain carries TRBV7-3 and TRBJ2-7; 8 bases fit TRBD1. Germline CDR1 is SGHTA and CDR2 is FQGTGA. V shed 5 bases and J 6 bases; nucleotides not matched to a gene: 12. This CDR3 has 15 amino acids. The DNA of the CDR3 is TGTGCCAGCAGCCTTGTTGGGACAGGAGATTCCGAGCAGTACTTC. This sequence encodes CASSLVGTGDSEQYF.

The chain is built from TRBV15 and TRBJ1-5; TRBD1 aligns across 8 bases. With V trimmed by 6 bases and J by 9 bases, 13 bases remained unmatched. The CDR3 runs to 15 residues. Germline V gene sequence: CDR1 LNHNV, CDR2 YYDKDF (reference sequence). CDR3 sequence reads: CATSSRTGSYLPQHF. CDR3 bases: TGTGCCACCAGTAGTCGGACAGGGAGCTATTTGCCCCAGCATTTT.

In regard to this clone: The CDR3 carries no conserved terminal phenylalanine or tryptophan, so it likely arises from a read error. It is unclear where the CDR3 begins or ends on the DNA, so no DNA is shown, and the CDR3 is as TCRdb lists it. V usage is TRBV6-4 and J usage is TRBJ2-7; the DNA was not compared with TRBD2, the D call given in the table. Termini included, the CDR3 measures 11 amino acids. Germline values: CDR1 MRHNA, CDR2 SNTAGT. CDR3: CASSDLASPRL.

This clone appeared once. CDR3 coding DNA: TGTGCCAGCAGCCCCGTTATTACTGGGAACACCGGGGAGCTGTTTTTT. Translation gives CASSPVITGNTGELFF. The chain couples TRBV11-2 to TRBJ2-2; D not certain. The germline V and J ends were trimmed by 5 bases and 1 base, with 14 bases remaining between them. The germline V gene encodes CDR1 SGHAT and CDR2 FQNNGV. This CDR3 has 16 residues.